This TCR beta chain was sequenced during a study of CD8 T cells in Susac syndrome. General observations from the study: TCR sequencing and HLA analysis covered a relatively small number of individuals.

Sequencing of TCR beta was performed on blood CD8+ and CD4+ T cells. About 0.45 to 1 ug RNA was reverse transcribed with random hexamers. TCRdb called the immunoSEQ multiplex PCR reads again in MiXCR, with one record for every CDR3 protein. The data show under 350,000 distinct CDR3 sequences, under 95% seen once. The V gene lost 1 base and the J gene lost 2 bases, with 10 bases spanning the gap. Per the germline V gene, CDR1 is LNHNV and CDR2 is YYDKDF (reference sequence). This CDR3 is built from 15 residues. Comment on this clonotype: What it recognizes is unknown.

J is TRBJ2-3 and V is TRBV15, with D perhaps TRBD2 (5 bases). The clonotype originates from a human donor with multiple sclerosis. Sequencing input: CD4+ T cells from PBMCs. The CDR3 coding sequence is TGTGCCACCAGCAGAGGTAGCGCGGCCACAGATACGCAGTATTTT. It translates to CATSRGSAATDTQYF.